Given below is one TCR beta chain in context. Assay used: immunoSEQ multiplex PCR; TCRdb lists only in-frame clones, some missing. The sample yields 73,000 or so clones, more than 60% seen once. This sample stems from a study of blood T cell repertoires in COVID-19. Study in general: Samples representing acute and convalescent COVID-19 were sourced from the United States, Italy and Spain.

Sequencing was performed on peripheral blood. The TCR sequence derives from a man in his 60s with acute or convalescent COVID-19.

CDR3 protein: CAWSPTGLTGYTF. The CDR3 nucleotides are TGTGCCTGGAGTCCGACAGGGCTAACGGGCTACACCTTC. V is TRBV30 and J is TRBJ1-2; 7 nucleotides align to TRBD1. V gave up 2 bases and J gave up 8 bases; unmatched junction bases: 8. Germline CDR1 and CDR2: GTSNPN and SVGIG (reference sequence). The CDR3 length is 13 residues.